The TCR beta chain described here comes from a study of identical twins. This CDR3 contains 16 residues. CDR1 is ENHRY, CDR2 SYGVKD, per germline. V dropped 4 bases and J dropped 1 base, with 13 bases sitting between them. TCRdb re-analysed the 5' RACE reads in MiXCR, keeping a single row per CDR3 protein. This sample has some 730,000 distinct CDR3 sequences, with around a sixth found just once. Study-level findings and limits: Twins showed weaker excess sharing in their beta out-of-frame sequences.

Remarks on this clonotype: The antigen is not known.

These records were also assigned to another study, of T cells expressing NK-cell markers.

The source is a woman aged 18-29 years in good health. The V gene is TRBV10-3, the J gene TRBJ2-2; perhaps TRBD2 as D (6 bases). Sequenced input: PBMCs. CDR3 protein: CAISATRRGNTGELFF. Here the CDR3 DNA reads TGTGCCATCAGTGCGACTCGGCGGGGGAACACCGGGGAGCTGTTTTTT.